This T cell receptor (beta chain) stems from a study of Graves' ophthalmopathy and Graves' hyperthyroidism. Having ophthalmopathy, the donors showed moderate-to-severe activity, CAS ≥3 and NOSPECS ≥4, with disease lasting under 3 months. Other autoimmune diseases, uncontrolled infections, pregnancy or lactation excluded patients from enrollment. Amplification from RNA transcripts yielded the TCR beta CDR3 regions. The workflow started with a first-round RT-PCR run with HTBI primers and then moved on to a second-round multiplex PCR. TCRdb independently ran MiXCR on the multiplex PCR reads; one entry per CDR3 protein. The table includes about 50,000 distinct CDR3 sequences, 45% to 55% detected once. The sequence derives from an adult woman with Graves' ophthalmopathy. The material sequenced was peripheral blood.

Here the CDR3 DNA reads TGTGCCAGCAGCCCAAATGCGAGCCCCTCTGGGGCCAACGTCCTGACTTTC. This encodes CASSPNASPSGANVLTF. The chain is built from TRBV7-3 and TRBJ2-6; D is undetermined. Trimming pared 5 bases from V and 0 bases from J, leaving 14 bases between. The CDR3 runs to 17 residues. CDR1 and CDR2 from the germline V gene are SGHTA and FQGTGA.